The sequence of this T cell receptor beta chain was determined in a study of neoadjuvant nivolumab and ipilimumab in lung cancer (dated by TCRdb to between 2020 and 2021). Some background on the complete study: Nivolumab was administered intravenously at 3 mg/kg on days 1, 15 and 29, and in the combination arm ipilimumab 1 mg/kg was added on day 1 only. The primary trial endpoint was the major pathologic response (MPR) rate in the intention-to-treat population in each study arm. Of the roughly 45 patients with operable NSCLC treated in the trial, some 23 were randomized to nivolumab monotherapy and about 20 to nivolumab plus ipilimumab. The study compared TCR repertoires in pretherapy (baseline) peripheral blood with TCR repertoires in tumors resected at surgery following neoadjuvant immune checkpoint blockade. Matched pretherapy and resected tumor pairs were analyzed for seven patients, of whom four received nivolumab and three received nivolumab plus ipilimumab.

The protocol used for the library was the immunoSEQ multiplex PCR assay. The original methods were these. Repertoires were summarized in terms of richness and clonality, and significantly expanded and contracted clones between pre- and post-therapy samples were identified. What TCRdb holds here is the immuneACCESS table cut down to in-frame rearrangements. Part of the clones is not present; checked against another copy, under half of the missing clones reflect an unresolved V gene, and the others are unexplained. V, J and clone size derive from that table, while D and trimming were established from the DNA sequence. The sample table shows 24,000 or so clones, and roughly 80% are seen once. The ten largest clonotypes hold roughly 6.1% of the sample. As for this clone: The antigen it recognizes is unknown. Base qualities are not recorded, but no much larger clone differs from it by a single base.

Overall results and qualifications from the work: Greater TCR richness and clonality were observed in resected tumors than in tumor-adjacent uninvolved lung, and increases were observed in more dual-therapy-treated tumors. A small number of samples underwent TCR sequencing. There was no significant correlation between TCR clonality and pathologic tumor regression, and just a single major-pathologic-response sample was available for the clonality-regression analysis. TCR richness in pretherapy blood showed a positive correlation with richness in tumors resected after neoadjuvant therapy (Spearman R ~ 0.87). From pretherapy to surgery, increases in tumor T-cell richness and clonality were observed in three of three dual-therapy tumors but in only two of four nivolumab-treated tumors.

Interpreted using the paper, the time point label stands for: pretherapy, before neoadjuvant immune checkpoint inhibitors. The samples were taken from NEOSTAR, a phase 2 randomized trial in operable NSCLC that tested neoadjuvant nivolumab or nivolumab plus ipilimumab, followed by surgery. This material consisted of peripheral blood, taken before neoadjuvant nivolumab, alone or with ipilimumab. The sequence was collected from an adult with non-small cell lung cancer.

The CDR3 region: CASSAGTGDYEQYF. Here is the DNA: TGTGCCAGCTCAGCCGGGACAGGGGACTACGAGCAGTACTTC. Rearrangement joined TRBV18 to TRBJ2-7, with 10 bases matching TRBD1. Per the germline V gene, KGHSH is the CDR1 and LQKENI is the CDR2. Unmatched junction bases come to 4, with V trimmed by 5 bases and J by 3 bases. The CDR3 has 14 amino acids, counting the end cysteine and phenylalanine. Only CDR3 DNA is held: 42 bases, read in frame from base 1. With all but the CDR3 taken from the reference TRBV18 and TRBJ2-7 genes, the full variable domain is: NAGVMQNPRHLVRRRGQEARLRCSPMKGHSHVYWYRQLPEEGLKFMVYLQKENIIDESGMPKERFSAEFPKEGPSILRIQQVVRGDSAAYFCASSAGTGDYEQYFGPGTRLTVT.